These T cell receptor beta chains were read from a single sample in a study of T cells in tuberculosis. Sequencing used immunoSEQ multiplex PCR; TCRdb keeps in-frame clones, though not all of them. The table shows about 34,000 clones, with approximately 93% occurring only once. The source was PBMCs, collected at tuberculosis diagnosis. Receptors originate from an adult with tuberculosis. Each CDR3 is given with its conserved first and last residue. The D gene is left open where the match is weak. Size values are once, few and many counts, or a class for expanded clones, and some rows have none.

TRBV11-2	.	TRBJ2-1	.	CASSLQRWADEQFF	TGTGCCAGCAGCTTGCAGAGATGGGCCGATGAGCAGTTCTTC
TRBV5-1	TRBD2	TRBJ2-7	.	CASSPSISGVDLPSYEQYF	TGCGCCAGCAGCCCATCGATTAGCGGGGTGGACCTCCCCTCCTACGAGCAGTACTTC
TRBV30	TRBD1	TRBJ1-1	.	CAWSARDRGSTEAFF	TGTGCCTGGAGTGCCCGAGACAGGGGGTCCACTGAAGCTTTCTTT
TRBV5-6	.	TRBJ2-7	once	CASSSGTGSYEQYF	TGTGCCAGCAGCTCGGGAACAGGGTCGTACGAGCAGTACTTC
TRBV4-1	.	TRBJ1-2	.	CASSQARTSGYTF	TGCGCCAGCAGCCAAGCCCGGACTAGTGGCTACACCTTC
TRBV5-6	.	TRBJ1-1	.	CASSLWGLNTEAFF	TGTGCCAGCAGCTTGTGGGGGCTGAACACTGAAGCTTTCTTT
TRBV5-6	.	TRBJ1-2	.	CASSFTGDDYGYTF	TGTGCCAGCAGCTTCACAGGAGATGACTATGGCTACACCTTC
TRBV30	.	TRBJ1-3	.	CACDARDTIYF	TGTGCCTGCGATGCGAGGGACACCATATATTTT
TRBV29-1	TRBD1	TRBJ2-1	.	CSVEYGTGSSYNEQFF	TGCAGCGTTGAATACGGGACAGGGAGCTCCTACAATGAGCAGTTCTTC
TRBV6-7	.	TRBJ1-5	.	CASSYSKVSRNQPQHF	TGTGCCAGCAGTTACTCGAAAGTCAGTCGCAATCAGCCCCAGCATTTT
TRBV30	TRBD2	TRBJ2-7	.	CAWKRDYLGEQYF	TGTGCCTGGAAAAGGGACTACCTCGGCGAGCAGTACTTC
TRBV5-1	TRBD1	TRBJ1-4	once	CASSLGDSTGNEKLFF	TGCGCCAGCAGCTTGGGGGACTCGACAGGGAATGAAAAACTGTTTTTT
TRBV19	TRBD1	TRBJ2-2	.	CASSIRDRGNTGELFF	TGTGCCAGTAGTATCCGGGACAGGGGGAACACCGGGGAGCTGTTTTTT
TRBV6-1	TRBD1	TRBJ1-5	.	CASSDGATGVQPQHF	TGTGCCAGCAGTGATGGGGCGACAGGGGTTCAGCCCCAGCATTTT
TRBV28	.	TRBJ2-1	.	CASSSLGGGISYNEQFF	TGTGCCAGCAGTTCCCTCGGGGGAGGTATTTCCTACAATGAGCAGTTCTTC
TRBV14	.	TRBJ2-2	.	CASSQESRTNTGELFF	TGTGCCAGCAGCCAAGAATCCAGGACGAACACCGGGGAGCTGTTTTTT
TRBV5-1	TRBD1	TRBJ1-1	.	CASRWDRGETEAFF	TGCGCCAGCAGGTGGGACAGGGGTGAAACTGAAGCTTTCTTT
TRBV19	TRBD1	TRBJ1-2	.	CASSIGTGAYGYTF	TGTGCCAGTAGTATCGGGACAGGCGCCTATGGCTACACCTTC
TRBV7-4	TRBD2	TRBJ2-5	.	CASHGLAEETQYF	TGTGCCAGCCATGGACTAGCGGAAGAGACCCAGTACTTC
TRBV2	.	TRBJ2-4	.	CASSEGLKNIQYF	TGTGCCAGCAGTGAGGGACTCAAAAACATTCAGTACTTC
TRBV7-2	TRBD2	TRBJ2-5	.	CASNPGGGSQETQYF	TGTGCCAGCAACCCTGGGGGGGGGTCCCAAGAGACCCAGTACTTC
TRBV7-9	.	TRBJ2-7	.	CASSSAAGYEQYF	TGTGCCAGCAGCTCGGCAGCGGGCTACGAGCAGTACTTC
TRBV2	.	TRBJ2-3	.	CASSGTATQYF	TGTGCCAGCAGTGGTACAGCTACGCAGTATTTT
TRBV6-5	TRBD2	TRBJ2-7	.	CASRGGLASYEQYF	TGTGCCAGCAGGGGGGGACTAGCGAGTTACGAGCAGTACTTC
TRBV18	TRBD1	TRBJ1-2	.	CASSQEDRDANYGYTF	TGTGCCAGCTCCCAAGAGGACAGGGACGCCAACTATGGCTACACCTTC
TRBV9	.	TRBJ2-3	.	CASSSRGQHQDTQYF	TGTGCCAGCAGCTCCCGAGGGCAGCACCAAGATACGCAGTATTTT
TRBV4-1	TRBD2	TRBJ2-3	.	CASSQFTSGSNTQYF	TGCGCCAGCAGCCAATTTACTAGCGGGAGTAATACGCAGTATTTT
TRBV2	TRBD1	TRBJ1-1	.	CASSVRDRSFF	TGTGCCAGCAGTGTCCGGGACAGAAGTTTCTTT
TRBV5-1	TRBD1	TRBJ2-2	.	CASSPKTGTGTGELFF	TGCGCCAGCAGCCCCAAGACAGGGACGGGCACCGGGGAGCTGTTTTTT
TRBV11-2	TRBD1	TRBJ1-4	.	CASSPDRVKLFF	TGTGCCAGCAGCCCAGACAGGGTAAAACTGTTTTTT
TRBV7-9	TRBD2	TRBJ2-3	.	CASSLSTSGHADTQYF	TGTGCCAGCAGCCTATCAACTAGCGGGCATGCAGATACGCAGTATTTT
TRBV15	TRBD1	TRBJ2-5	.	CATSRAGQASQYF	TGTGCCACCAGCAGAGCGGGACAGGCTTCCCAGTACTTC
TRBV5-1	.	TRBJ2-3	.	CASSLASYPTDTQYF	TGCGCCAGCAGCTTGGCGAGCTATCCCACAGATACGCAGTATTTT
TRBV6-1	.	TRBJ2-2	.	CASSVEGGLYTGELFF	TGTGCCAGCAGTGTGGAGGGCGGGCTTTACACCGGGGAGCTGTTTTTT
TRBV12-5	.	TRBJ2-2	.	CASRITGGAGELFF	TGTGCTAGTCGGATCACAGGTGGGGCCGGGGAGCTGTTTTTT
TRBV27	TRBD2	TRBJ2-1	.	CASRSTGGDYNEQFF	TGTGCCAGCAGGTCCACGGGGGGGGACTACAATGAGCAGTTCTTC
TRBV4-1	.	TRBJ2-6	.	CASSPDTGSGANVLTF	TGCGCCAGCAGCCCAGACACCGGCTCTGGGGCCAACGTCCTGACTTTC
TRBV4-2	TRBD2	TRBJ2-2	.	CASSQDRLAGGGGELFF	TGTGCCAGCAGCCAAGACCGACTAGCGGGAGGAGGCGGGGAGCTGTTTTTT
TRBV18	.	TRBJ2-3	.	CASCWGPSSTDTQYF	TGTGCCAGCTGTTGGGGGCCCTCTAGCACAGATACGCAGTATTTT
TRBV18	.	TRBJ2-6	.	CASSLSVSGANVLTF	TGTGCCAGCTCGCTGTCGGTCTCTGGGGCCAACGTCCTGACTTTC
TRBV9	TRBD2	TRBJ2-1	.	CASSPRGGDEQFF	TGTGCCAGCAGCCCCCGGGGAGGGGATGAGCAGTTCTTC
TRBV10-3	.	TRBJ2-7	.	CAIHRTQGPPDEQYF	TGTGCCATCCACAGGACCCAGGGTCCGCCGGACGAGCAGTACTTC